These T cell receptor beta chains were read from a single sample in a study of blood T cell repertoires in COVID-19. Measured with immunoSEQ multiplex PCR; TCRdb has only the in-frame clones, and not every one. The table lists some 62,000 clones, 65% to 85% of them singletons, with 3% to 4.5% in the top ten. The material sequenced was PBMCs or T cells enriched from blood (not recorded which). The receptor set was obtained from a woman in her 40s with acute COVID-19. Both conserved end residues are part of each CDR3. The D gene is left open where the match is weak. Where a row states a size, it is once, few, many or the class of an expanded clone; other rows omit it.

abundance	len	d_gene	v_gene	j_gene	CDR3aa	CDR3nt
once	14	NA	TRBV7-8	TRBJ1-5	CASSLRGGSQPQHF	TGTGCCAGCAGCTTACGGGGAGGCAGTCAGCCCCAGCATTTT
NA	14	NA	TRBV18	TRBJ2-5	CASSQEGPQGTQYF	TGTGCCAGCTCGCAAGAAGGGCCCCAGGGGACCCAGTACTTC
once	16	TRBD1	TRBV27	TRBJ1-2	CASSLSWGQGYYGYTF	TGTGCCAGCAGTTTATCGTGGGGACAGGGATACTATGGCTACACCTTC
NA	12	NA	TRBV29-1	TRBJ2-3	CSVRDSGAPQYF	TGCAGCGTTCGGGACTCGGGCGCGCCGCAGTATTTT
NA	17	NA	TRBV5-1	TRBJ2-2	CASSLALTSSNTGELFF	TGCGCCAGCAGCTTGGCCCTCACATCATCGAACACCGGGGAGCTGTTTTTT
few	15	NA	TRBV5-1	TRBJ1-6	CASSFGVGGNSPLHF	TGCGCCAGCAGCTTTGGGGTTGGGGGGAATTCACCCCTCCACTTT
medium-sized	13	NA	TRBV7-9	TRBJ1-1	CASIATGNTEAFF	TGTGCCAGCATCGCAACAGGGAACACTGAAGCTTTCTTT
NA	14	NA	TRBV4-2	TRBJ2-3	CASSQVGGLDTQYF	TGTGCCAGCAGCCAAGTGGGGGGGCTGGATACGCAGTATTTT
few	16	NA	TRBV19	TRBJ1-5	CASSIEGTFWGQPQHF	TGTGCCAGTAGTATAGAGGGGACTTTTTGGGGTCAGCCCCAGCATTTT
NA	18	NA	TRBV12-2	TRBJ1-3	CASRTTNRQLDKRNTIYF	TGTGCAAGTCGCACTACAAATCGACAGCTCGATAAGAGAAACACCATATATTTT
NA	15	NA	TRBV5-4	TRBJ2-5	CASSPLRGQQETQYF	TGTGCCAGCAGTCCTCTACGGGGTCAACAAGAGACCCAGTACTTC
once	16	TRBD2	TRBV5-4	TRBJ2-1	CASSADLAGPYNEQFF	TGTGCCAGCAGCGCGGATCTAGCGGGGCCCTACAATGAGCAGTTCTTC
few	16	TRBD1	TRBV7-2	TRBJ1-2	CASSESLLSQGGGYTF	TGTGCCAGCAGCGAATCTTTGTTGTCCCAGGGGGGTGGCTACACCTTC
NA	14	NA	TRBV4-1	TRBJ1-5	CASSQASGFQPQHF	TGCGCCAGCAGCCAAGCCTCAGGGTTTCAGCCCCAGCATTTT
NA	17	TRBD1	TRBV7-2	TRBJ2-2	CASSLGGYRGNTGELFF	TGTGCCAGCAGCTTAGGGGGATACAGGGGAAACACCGGGGAGCTGTTTTTT
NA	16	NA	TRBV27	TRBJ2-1	CASSLVGRVSYNEQFF	TGTGCCAGCAGTTTAGTCGGGAGAGTCTCCTACAATGAGCAGTTCTTC
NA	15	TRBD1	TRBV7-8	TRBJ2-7	CASSLISRGRYEQYF	TGTGCCAGCAGCTTAATAAGCAGGGGGCGGTACGAGCAGTACTTC
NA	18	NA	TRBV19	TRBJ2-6	CGSRPFGASSSGANVLTF	TGTGGCAGTAGGCCCTTTGGGGCCTCCAGCTCTGGGGCCAACGTCCTGACTTTC
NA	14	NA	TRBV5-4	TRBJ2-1	CASSLPGEYNEQFF	TGTGCCAGCAGCCTCCCTGGGGAGTACAATGAGCAGTTCTTC
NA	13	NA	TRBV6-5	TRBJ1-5	CASARGRRQPQHF	TGTGCCAGTGCCAGGGGCCGTCGGCAGCCCCAGCATTTT
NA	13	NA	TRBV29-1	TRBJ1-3	CSVRESSGNTIYF	TGCAGCGTCCGGGAGTCCTCTGGAAACACCATATATTTT
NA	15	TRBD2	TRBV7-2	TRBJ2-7	CASSLALAGGSEQYF	TGTGCCAGCAGCTTAGCGTTAGCGGGAGGTAGCGAGCAGTACTTC
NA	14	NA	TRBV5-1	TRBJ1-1	CASTGSGGPTEAFF	TGCGCCAGCACTGGCTCGGGGGGCCCCACTGAAGCTTTCTTT
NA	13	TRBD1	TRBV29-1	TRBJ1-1	CSAGDRGNTEAFF	TGCAGCGCTGGGGACAGGGGCAACACTGAAGCTTTCTTT
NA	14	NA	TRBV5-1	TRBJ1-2	CASSLVSQGGGYTF	TGCGCCAGCAGCTTGGTCTCCCAGGGCGGTGGCTACACCTTC
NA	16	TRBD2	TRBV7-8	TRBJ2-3	CASSLVGLGAADTQYF	TGTGCCAGCAGCTTAGTGGGACTAGGTGCTGCAGATACGCAGTATTTT
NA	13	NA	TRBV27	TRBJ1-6	CASSLSLNSPLHF	TGTGCCAGCAGTTTATCGTTAAATTCACCCCTCCACTTT
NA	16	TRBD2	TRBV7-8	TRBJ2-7	CASSLRREALTYEQYF	TGTGCCAGCAGCTTAAGGCGGGAGGCCCTAACCTACGAGCAGTACTTC
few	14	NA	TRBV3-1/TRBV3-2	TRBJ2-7	CASSLGLEGDEQYF	TGTGCCAGCAGCCTTGGACTAGAGGGGGACGAGCAGTACTTC
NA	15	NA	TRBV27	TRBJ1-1	CASSFSTGSNTEAFF	TGTGCCAGCAGTTTTTCGACAGGCAGCAACACTGAAGCTTTCTTT
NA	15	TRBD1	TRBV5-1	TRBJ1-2	CASSLDRGPNYGYTF	TGCGCCAGCAGCTTGGACAGGGGCCCTAACTATGGCTACACCTTC
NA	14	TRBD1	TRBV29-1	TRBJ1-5	CSVWDRVSNQPQHF	TGCAGCGTCTGGGACAGGGTAAGCAATCAGCCCCAGCATTTT
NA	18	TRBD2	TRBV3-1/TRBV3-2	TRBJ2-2	CASSYLTSGGPSTGELFF	TGTGCCAGCAGCTACCTTACTAGCGGGGGCCCCAGTACCGGGGAGCTGTTTTTT
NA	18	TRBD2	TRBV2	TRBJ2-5	CASSGGRGLAGFQETQYF	TGTGCCAGCAGTGGAGGCCGGGGACTAGCGGGGTTCCAAGAGACCCAGTACTTC
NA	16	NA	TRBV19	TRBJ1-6	CASSIVGQAHNSPLHF	TGTGCCAGTAGTATAGTTGGCCAGGCCCATAATTCACCCCTCCACTTT
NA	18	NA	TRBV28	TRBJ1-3	CASSFTVVAGSPGNTIYF	TGTGCCAGCAGTTTCACCGTTGTTGCGGGGAGCCCTGGAAACACCATATATTTT
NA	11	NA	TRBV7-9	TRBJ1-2	CASTGGDGYTF	TGTGCCAGCACCGGGGGGGACGGCTACACCTTC
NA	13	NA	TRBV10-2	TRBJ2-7	CATIETNSYEQYF	TGCGCCACCATAGAAACCAACTCCTACGAGCAGTACTTC
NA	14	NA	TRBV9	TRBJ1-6	CASSVDEVRSPLHF	TGTGCCAGCAGCGTAGACGAGGTCCGGTCACCCCTCCACTTT
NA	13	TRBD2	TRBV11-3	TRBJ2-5	CASSPTGGETQYF	TGTGCCAGCAGCCCCACCGGGGGGGAGACCCAGTACTTC
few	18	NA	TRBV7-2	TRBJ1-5	CASSLARSVAGLDQPQHF	TGTGCCAGCAGCTTAGCAAGATCTGTAGCAGGGCTCGATCAGCCCCAGCATTTT
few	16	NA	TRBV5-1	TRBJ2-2	CASSAQTGANTGELFF	TGCGCCAGCAGCGCCCAAACAGGCGCGAACACCGGGGAGCTGTTTTTT